This T cell receptor beta chain emerged from a study of T-cell reconstitution after alpha-beta-depleted transplantation in children. This clonotype came up a few times. What it binds is unknown. Construction of the TCRbeta library involved unique molecular identifiers. TCRdb redid the calling of the PCR reads with MiXCR, one entry per CDR3 protein. This table has 700,000 to 950,000 distinct CDR3 sequences, 16% appearing once. V lost 4 bases and J lost 7, with 17 bases in between. Germline V gives CDR1 SGHKS, CDR2 YYEKEE (reference sequence). The CDR3 covers 14 residues. The study, taken as a whole, reports: The main origin of T-cell counts and diversity one year after transplant was newly produced T cells. Several hundred expanded graft clones reportedly were the source of alpha-beta T cells about two months after transplant. Recipient T cells and thymic progenitors that survived were the source of the high TCRbeta diversity seen at day 60 in some patients.

This chain connects TRBV5-5 to TRBJ1-2, with TRBD1 as a possible D gene (6 bases). Here the sequenced sample was PBMCs, mostly from graft donor cells, taken 360 days after TCRalphabeta/CD19-depleted stem cell transplant. This TCR derives from a male patient younger than 18 who had a stem cell transplant for acute lymphoblastic leukemia, so the T cells may come from the graft donor. CDR3 coding DNA: TGTGCCAGCAGCCCCGAGTGGGGGGCAGTTGGCTACACCTTC. Its translation: CASSPEWGAVGYTF.